Listed below are T cell receptor beta chains from one sample, sequenced in a study of long-term antiretroviral therapy in people with HIV. TCRdb's copy holds only in-frame clones and misses some; the assay was immunoSEQ multiplex PCR. Here the sample spans approximately 18,000 clones, 80% being singletons. This material consisted of unsorted PBMCs, taken 0.2 years after starting antiretroviral therapy. The receptors come from a woman aged 40 to 49 with HIV. The CDR3 runs from the conserved cysteine through the conserved F or W. The D gene is left open where the match is weak. Size is stated for part of the rows, as once, few or many counts, or as a class when the clone is expanded.

d_gene: TRBD2; len: 16; j_gene: TRBJ2-5; abundance: .; v_gene: TRBV5-1; CDR3aa: CASSLEPSGKEETQYF; CDR3nt: TGCGCCAGCAGCTTGGAGCCTAGCGGGAAGGAAGAGACCCAGTACTTC
d_gene: .; len: 15; j_gene: TRBJ2-7; abundance: .; v_gene: TRBV10-2; CDR3aa: CASSEESGFSYEQYF; CDR3nt: TGCGCCAGCAGTGAGGAGAGCGGATTCTCCTACGAGCAGTACTTC
d_gene: .; len: 15; j_gene: TRBJ2-1; abundance: .; v_gene: TRBV4-3; CDR3aa: CASSLDRGPYNEQFF; CDR3nt: TGCGCCAGCAGCCTGGACCGCGGCCCCTACAATGAGCAGTTCTTC
d_gene: .; len: 14; j_gene: TRBJ2-1; abundance: few; v_gene: TRBV7-2; CDR3aa: CASSFPGVHNEQFF; CDR3nt: TGTGCCAGCAGCTTCCCAGGGGTCCACAATGAGCAGTTCTTC
d_gene: .; len: 15; j_gene: TRBJ1-3; abundance: .; v_gene: TRBV9; CDR3aa: CASSPGRGFGNTIYF; CDR3nt: TGTGCCAGCAGCCCCGGGAGGGGCTTTGGAAACACCATATATTTT
d_gene: .; len: 17; j_gene: TRBJ2-7; abundance: .; v_gene: TRBV27; CDR3aa: CASSSKLPTSRGDEQYF; CDR3nt: TGTGCCAGCAGTTCCAAACTCCCCACCTCCCGCGGGGACGAGCAGTACTTC
d_gene: .; len: 16; j_gene: TRBJ2-1; abundance: few; v_gene: TRBV18; CDR3aa: CASSPTAGSSYNEQFF; CDR3nt: TGTGCCAGCTCACCCACTGCAGGGAGCTCCTACAATGAGCAGTTCTTC
d_gene: TRBD1; len: 17; j_gene: TRBJ1-4; abundance: .; v_gene: TRBV5-1; CDR3aa: CASSLGGTGLANEKLFF; CDR3nt: TGCGCCAGCAGCTTGGGGGGGACAGGGCTGGCTAATGAAAAACTGTTTTTT
d_gene: .; len: 19; j_gene: TRBJ2-3; abundance: once; v_gene: TRBV21-1; CDR3aa: CASKRDRVRTSHHTDTQYF; CDR3nt: TGTGCCAGCAAACGAGACCGGGTACGCACCAGTCACCACACAGATACGCAGTATTTT
d_gene: .; len: 14; j_gene: TRBJ2-3; abundance: .; v_gene: TRBV5-5; CDR3aa: CASSYGAGADTQYF; CDR3nt: TGTGCCAGCAGCTACGGGGCGGGCGCAGATACGCAGTATTTT
d_gene: .; len: 15; j_gene: TRBJ2-1; abundance: .; v_gene: TRBV11-2; CDR3aa: CASSGGRIPYNEQFF; CDR3nt: TGTGCCAGCAGCGGAGGGAGGATCCCCTACAATGAGCAGTTCTTC
d_gene: TRBD1; len: 15; j_gene: TRBJ2-3; abundance: .; v_gene: TRBV7-8; CDR3aa: CASSLPWTGRDTQYF; CDR3nt: TGTGCCAGCAGCTTACCCTGGACAGGCAGAGATACGCAGTATTTT
d_gene: .; len: 13; j_gene: TRBJ1-5; abundance: .; v_gene: TRBV19; CDR3aa: CASSSGANQPQHF; CDR3nt: TGTGCCAGTAGTTCAGGGGCCAATCAGCCCCAGCATTTT
d_gene: .; len: 13; j_gene: TRBJ2-2; abundance: .; v_gene: TRBV4-3; CDR3aa: CASSQNIRGELFF; CDR3nt: TGCGCCAGCAGCCAAAATATCCGGGGGGAGCTGTTTTTT
d_gene: .; len: 13; j_gene: TRBJ2-5; abundance: .; v_gene: TRBV7-2; CDR3aa: CASSWDWKETQYF; CDR3nt: TGTGCCAGCAGCTGGGACTGGAAAGAGACCCAGTACTTC
d_gene: .; len: 16; j_gene: TRBJ2-6; abundance: .; v_gene: TRBV19; CDR3aa: CASSPGGRSGANVLTF; CDR3nt: TGTGCCAGTAGCCCCGGGGGCCGTTCTGGGGCCAACGTCCTGACTTTC
d_gene: .; len: 16; j_gene: TRBJ1-1; abundance: .; v_gene: TRBV5-5; CDR3aa: CASSPPFMQTNTEAFF; CDR3nt: TGTGCCAGCAGCCCCCCATTTATGCAGACGAACACTGAAGCTTTCTTT
d_gene: .; len: 14; j_gene: TRBJ2-7; abundance: .; v_gene: TRBV6-1; CDR3aa: CASLPGAGAPEQYF; CDR3nt: TGTGCCAGCCTCCCAGGGGCGGGAGCACCCGAGCAGTACTTC
d_gene: .; len: 14; j_gene: TRBJ1-4; abundance: .; v_gene: TRBV11-2; CDR3aa: CASSLLGRDEKLFF; CDR3nt: TGTGCCAGCAGCCTACTGGGGCGGGACGAAAAACTGTTTTTT
d_gene: .; len: 14; j_gene: TRBJ1-6; abundance: .; v_gene: TRBV4-3; CDR3aa: CASSQESYSSPLHF; CDR3nt: TGCGCCAGCAGCCAAGAGAGTTACAGCTCACCCCTCCACTTT
d_gene: .; len: 14; j_gene: TRBJ2-1; abundance: .; v_gene: TRBV19; CDR3aa: CASEHQLAFNEQFF; CDR3nt: TGTGCCAGTGAACACCAGCTAGCCTTCAATGAGCAGTTCTTC
d_gene: TRBD1; len: 14; j_gene: TRBJ1-2; abundance: medium-sized; v_gene: TRBV10-2; CDR3aa: CASRVGGNDYGYTF; CDR3nt: TGCGCCAGCAGGGTAGGGGGCAACGACTATGGCTACACCTTC
d_gene: TRBD1; len: 13; j_gene: TRBJ1-1; abundance: .; v_gene: TRBV19; CDR3aa: CASSAQGITEAFF; CDR3nt: TGTGCCAGTAGTGCACAGGGGATTACTGAAGCTTTCTTT
d_gene: .; len: 11; j_gene: TRBJ2-7; abundance: .; v_gene: TRBV4-2; CDR3aa: CASSWGYEQYF; CDR3nt: TGTGCCAGCAGCTGGGGCTACGAGCAGTACTTC
d_gene: TRBD2; len: 17; j_gene: TRBJ2-1; abundance: .; v_gene: TRBV13; CDR3aa: CASSLTSGGLVYNEQFF; CDR3nt: TGTGCCAGCAGCTTGACTAGCGGGGGGCTCGTCTACAATGAGCAGTTCTTC
d_gene: TRBD1; len: 14; j_gene: TRBJ2-1; abundance: once; v_gene: TRBV27; CDR3aa: CASSPWTGGSEQFF; CDR3nt: TGTGCCAGCAGTCCTTGGACAGGGGGCAGTGAGCAGTTCTTC
d_gene: TRBD1; len: 16; j_gene: TRBJ2-5; abundance: .; v_gene: TRBV11-3; CDR3aa: CASSLDETGGWETQYF; CDR3nt: TGTGCCAGCAGCTTAGATGAGACAGGGGGCTGGGAGACCCAGTACTTC
d_gene: TRBD2; len: 15; j_gene: TRBJ2-7; abundance: .; v_gene: TRBV5-4; CDR3aa: CASRGGLAGEYEQYF; CDR3nt: TGTGCCAGCAGGGGGGGACTAGCGGGAGAGTACGAGCAGTACTTC
d_gene: .; len: 16; j_gene: TRBJ1-1; abundance: .; v_gene: TRBV5-1; CDR3aa: CASSSLGLEGNTEAFF; CDR3nt: TGCGCCAGCAGCTCGCTTGGGCTGGAGGGGAACACTGAAGCTTTCTTT
d_gene: .; len: 11; j_gene: TRBJ1-2; abundance: .; v_gene: TRBV28; CDR3aa: CASGDIYGYTF; CDR3nt: TGTGCCAGCGGGGACATCTATGGCTACACCTTC
d_gene: TRBD1; len: 14; j_gene: TRBJ1-1; abundance: .; v_gene: TRBV9; CDR3aa: CASSTGGDNTEAFF; CDR3nt: TGTGCCAGCAGCACAGGGGGGGACAACACTGAAGCTTTCTTT
d_gene: TRBD2; len: 14; j_gene: TRBJ2-7; abundance: .; v_gene: TRBV5-4; CDR3aa: CASSLELAGHEQYF; CDR3nt: TGTGCCAGCAGCTTGGAACTAGCGGGCCACGAGCAGTACTTC
d_gene: TRBD2; len: 14; j_gene: TRBJ2-4; abundance: .; v_gene: TRBV30; CDR3aa: CAWSLLAGGDIQYF; CDR3nt: TGTGCCTGGAGTTTACTAGCGGGAGGGGACATTCAGTACTTC
d_gene: .; len: 16; j_gene: TRBJ2-2; abundance: .; v_gene: TRBV21-1; CDR3aa: CASPRSRVCGTGELFF; CDR3nt: TGTGCCAGCCCAAGGTCGCGGGTCTGCGGGACCGGGGAGCTGTTTTTT
d_gene: .; len: 17; j_gene: TRBJ1-5; abundance: large; v_gene: TRBV23-1; CDR3aa: CASSQPALWPDPSPQHF; CDR3nt: TGCGCCAGCAGTCAACCTGCGCTTTGGCCGGACCCTTCCCCCCAGCATTTT
d_gene: .; len: 12; j_gene: TRBJ1-1; abundance: .; v_gene: TRBV7-6; CDR3aa: CASSLLGTEAFF; CDR3nt: TGTGCCAGCAGCTTGCTTGGGACTGAAGCTTTCTTT
d_gene: TRBD1; len: 15; j_gene: TRBJ1-2; abundance: few; v_gene: TRBV14; CDR3aa: CASRPTGQEYEGYTF; CDR3nt: TGTGCCAGCAGGCCGACAGGGCAGGAGTATGAAGGCTACACCTTC
d_gene: TRBD2; len: 15; j_gene: TRBJ2-1; abundance: .; v_gene: TRBV5-1; CDR3aa: CASSLEVGLVDEQFF; CDR3nt: TGCGCCAGCAGCTTGGAAGTGGGACTAGTGGATGAGCAGTTCTTC
d_gene: TRBD1; len: 14; j_gene: TRBJ2-2; abundance: .; v_gene: TRBV30; CDR3aa: CAWSVGGGTGELFF; CDR3nt: TGTGCCTGGAGTGTAGGGGGCGGCACCGGGGAGCTGTTTTTT
d_gene: .; len: 14; j_gene: TRBJ1-2; abundance: .; v_gene: TRBV27; CDR3aa: CASSFRFSGYGYTF; CDR3nt: TGTGCCAGCAGTTTTCGGTTCTCGGGTTATGGCTACACCTTC
d_gene: .; len: 14; j_gene: TRBJ2-7; abundance: few; v_gene: TRBV19; CDR3aa: CASSPSDRHGEQYF; CDR3nt: TGTGCCAGTAGTCCCTCGGACAGACATGGTGAGCAGTACTTC
d_gene: TRBD1; len: 18; j_gene: TRBJ2-1; abundance: .; v_gene: TRBV18; CDR3aa: CASSPNDNRGSSYNEQFF; CDR3nt: TGTGCCAGCTCACCCAACGATAACAGGGGTAGCTCCTACAATGAGCAGTTCTTC
d_gene: .; len: 13; j_gene: TRBJ1-2; abundance: .; v_gene: TRBV11-2; CDR3aa: CASSQTGTSGYTF; CDR3nt: TGTGCCAGCAGCCAGACCGGGACATCTGGCTACACCTTC
d_gene: .; len: 14; j_gene: TRBJ1-5; abundance: .; v_gene: TRBV19; CDR3aa: CASSTLQSNQPQHF; CDR3nt: TGTGCCAGTAGTACGCTACAGAGCAATCAGCCCCAGCATTTT
d_gene: .; len: 13; j_gene: TRBJ1-2; abundance: .; v_gene: TRBV28; CDR3aa: CASSLDRSYGYTF; CDR3nt: TGTGCCAGCAGTTTAGACAGAAGCTATGGCTACACCTTC
d_gene: .; len: 13; j_gene: TRBJ1-5; abundance: .; v_gene: TRBV19; CDR3aa: CASSMMVYQPQHF; CDR3nt: TGTGCCAGTAGTATGATGGTTTATCAGCCCCAGCATTTT
d_gene: .; len: 13; j_gene: TRBJ2-1; abundance: .; v_gene: TRBV10-1; CDR3aa: CASRPGLDNEQFF; CDR3nt: TGCGCCAGCAGACCCGGACTGGACAATGAGCAGTTCTTC
d_gene: .; len: 14; j_gene: TRBJ2-2; abundance: .; v_gene: TRBV29-1; CDR3aa: CSVCVLEITGELFF; CDR3nt: TGCAGCGTTTGTGTACTAGAGATCACCGGGGAGCTGTTTTTT